The T cell receptor (beta chain) under discussion was sequenced for a study of metastatic and nonmetastatic thyroid tumors. Turning to the study itself: Repertoires were compared across blood and tumor or nodule tissue from malignant and benign thyroid patients.

The CDR3 loop spans 13 amino acids. The V end was cut by 4 bases, the J end by 6 bases, with 10 bases between. Looked up from germline, CDR1 is MNHEY and CDR2 is SVGAGI. MiXCR was used by TCRdb to re-call the PCR reads. The sample yields roughly 10,000 clones, 25% to 30% seen once. Until they underwent thyroid surgery, no patient had received any treatment. Sequenced material: tumor tissue. This TCR derives from a female donor with papillary thyroid cancer or a benign thyroid nodule (not recorded which). Some clones in this sample may be carry-over from other donors' samples. This rearrangement joins TRBV6-5 to TRBJ1-5, with D maybe TRBD1 (6 bases). CDR3 sequence (DNA): TGTGCCAGCAGTTTTGACAGGACTCAGCCCCAGCATTTT. Its translation is CASSFDRTQPQHF.